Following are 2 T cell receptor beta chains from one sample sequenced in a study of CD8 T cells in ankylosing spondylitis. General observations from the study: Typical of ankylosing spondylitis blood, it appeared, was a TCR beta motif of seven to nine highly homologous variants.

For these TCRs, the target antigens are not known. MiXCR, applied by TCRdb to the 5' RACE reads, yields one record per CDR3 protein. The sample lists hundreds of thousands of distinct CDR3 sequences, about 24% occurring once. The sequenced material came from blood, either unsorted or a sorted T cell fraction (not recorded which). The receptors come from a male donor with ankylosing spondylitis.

CDR3 DNA sequence: TGTGCCACCAGCAGAGATACGGGAGGGCCTCCGCAGTATTTT. This codes for CATSRDTGGPPQYF. The chain couples TRBV15 to TRBJ2-3, with 8 nucleotides matching TRBD2. CDR1 LNHNV and CDR2 YYDKDF come from the germline V gene (reference sequence). This CDR3 contains 14 residues. Unmatched junction bases numbered 6, after V lost 0 bases and J lost 10 bases.

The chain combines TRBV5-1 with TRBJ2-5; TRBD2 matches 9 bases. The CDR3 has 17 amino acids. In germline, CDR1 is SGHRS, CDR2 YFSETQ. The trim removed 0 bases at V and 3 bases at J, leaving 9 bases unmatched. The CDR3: CASSLEYAGGPKETQYF. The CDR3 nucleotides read TGCGCCAGCAGCTTGGAATACGCGGGAGGGCCGAAAGAGACCCAGTACTTC. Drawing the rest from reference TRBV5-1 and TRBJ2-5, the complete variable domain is KAGVTQTPRYLIKTRGQQVTLSCSPISGHRSVSWYQQTPGQGLQFLFEYFSETQRNKGNFPGRFSGRQFSNSRSEMNVSTLELGDSALYLCASSLEYAGGPKETQYFGPGTRLLVL.